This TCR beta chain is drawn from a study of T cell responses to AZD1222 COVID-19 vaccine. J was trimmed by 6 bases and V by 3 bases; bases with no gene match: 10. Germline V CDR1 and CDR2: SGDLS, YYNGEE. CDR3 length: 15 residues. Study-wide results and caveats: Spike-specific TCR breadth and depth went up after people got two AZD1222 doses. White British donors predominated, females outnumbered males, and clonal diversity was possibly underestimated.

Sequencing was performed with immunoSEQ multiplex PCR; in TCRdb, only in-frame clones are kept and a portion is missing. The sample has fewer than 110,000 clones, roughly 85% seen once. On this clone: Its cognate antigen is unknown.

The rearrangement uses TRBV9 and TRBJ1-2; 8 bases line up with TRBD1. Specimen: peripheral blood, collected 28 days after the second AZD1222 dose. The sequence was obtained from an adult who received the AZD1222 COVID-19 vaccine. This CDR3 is CASSGQGTRRNGYTF. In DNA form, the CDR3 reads TGTGCCAGCAGCGGACAGGGGACCAGGAGGAATGGCTACACCTTC.